This T cell receptor (beta chain) was obtained from a study of T cell responses to AZD1222 COVID-19 vaccine. Pooling of second doses given at about 4 or about 12 weeks was done. Findings and limits, study-wide: A mostly white British donor set with more females was recruited, and clonal diversity was possibly underestimated. Only 5 or 6 AZD1222 recipients tested seropositive at baseline. Repertoire sampling was restricted to post-peak T cell response timepoints.

The V and J ends lost 1 base and 1 base respectively, with 8 bases between them. This CDR3 region has 15 residues. Germline V CDR1 and CDR2: LGHNA, YNFKEQ. The table came from immunoSEQ multiplex PCR; TCRdb's copy has only in-frame clones and leaves some out. The sample carries over 130,000 clones, more than 70% recorded once. Comment on this clone: Its specificity is not known.

Sequences were derived from peripheral blood, sampled 28 days after the second AZD1222 dose. This receptor was obtained from an adult who received the AZD1222 COVID-19 vaccine. The rearrangement uses TRBV4-2 and TRBJ1-5; D call uncertain. CDR3 bases: TGTGCCAGCAGCCAAGGAGTAATCAGCAATCAGCCCCAGCATTTT. Its translation is CASSQGVISNQPQHF.